This T cell receptor beta chain derives from a study of CD8+CD57+ T cells in acquired aplastic anemia. Study background: An average of roughly 2.9 ug of DNA was obtained from sorted CD4+ and CD8+ cells.

Investigators profiled TCR beta VDJ and CDR3 from genomic DNA template. A single record per CDR3 protein comes from TCRdb applying MiXCR to the reads. The sample has more than 150,000 distinct CDR3 sequences, about half seen once; the top ten hold approximately 12%. This clonotype was counted at least ten times. Germline-derived CDR1 and CDR2 are SNHLY and FYNNEI. Trimming shortened V by 5 bases and J by 3 bases, and 10 bases separated the two germline ends. This CDR3 contains 14 residues. Whoever was chosen for sequencing had shown CD8+CD57+ cell expansion by flow cytometry. In all patients, the disease was severe acquired aplastic anemia. Each patient gave a blood sample that was collected before any therapy had been received.

The chain employs TRBV2 and TRBJ1-4; D might be TRBD1 (6 bases). The receptor was isolated from a human donor with aplastic anemia. Sequences were obtained from sorted CD4+, CD8+, or CD8+CD57+ T cells (not recorded which) from PBMCs. CDR3 protein: CASSSDRSNEKLFF. The CDR3 coding sequence is TGTGCCAGCAGTTCAGACAGGTCTAATGAAAAACTGTTTTTT.